The following is a TCR beta chain sequence with its context. Its antigen is undetermined. The CDR3 loop spans 12 amino acids. V was trimmed by 6 bases and J by 8 bases, leaving 13 bases between them. Exclusion covered patients with other autoimmune diseases or uncontrolled infections (as well as pregnancy or lactation). The diagnostic workup employed clinical symptoms, serum thyroxine, TRAb, thyroid ultrasound and orbital computed tomography. The PBMCs originated from more than 7.5 ml of fresh peripheral blood. Beta-chain TCR CDR3 regions were amplified from RNA transcripts. The library came from an HTBI-primed first-round RT-PCR and a second-round multiplex PCR. MiXCR, applied by TCRdb to the multiplex PCR reads, yields one record per CDR3 protein. Among about 340,000 distinct CDR3 sequences, roughly 15% were seen once, and the ten largest hold about 12%. The data originate from a study of Graves' ophthalmopathy and Graves' hyperthyroidism. Study-wide results and limits: Most expanded thyroid clonotypes above 0.001 frequency also appeared in blood.

This sequence was found in an adult man with Graves' ophthalmopathy. The sequencing input was peripheral blood. The chain combines TRBV12-3 or TRBV12-4 with TRBJ1-2; D is perhaps TRBD1 (5 bases). The CDR3 reads CASSTGAWGYTF. CDR3 nucleotides: TGTGCCAGCAGCACCGGGGCCTGGGGCTACACCTTC.